These T cell receptor beta chains were read from a single sample in a study of T cells in Graves' hyperthyroidism and ophthalmopathy. TCRdb recomputed calls from the multiplex PCR reads with MiXCR, one row per CDR3 protein. Here the sample spans about 360,000 distinct CDR3 sequences, over 10% being singletons. The sample comprised blood. The receptors originated from a woman aged 18-30 years with Graves' hyperthyroidism. The CDR3 runs from the conserved cysteine through the conserved F or W. D genes are given only for firm matches. Not every row has a clone size; where given, it reads once, few, many or a size class.

clone_size: many
j_call: TRBJ2-5
v_call: TRBV18
cdr3_length: 13
d_call: NA
cdr3_nt: TGTGCCAGCTCACCAATGTCTCAAGAGACCCAGTACTTC
cdr3_aa: CASSPMSQETQYF

clone_size: few
j_call: TRBJ2-2
v_call: TRBV6-4
cdr3_length: 13
d_call: NA
cdr3_nt: TGTGCCAGCAGAAGGGACGGCACCGGGGAGCTGTTTTTT
cdr3_aa: CASRRDGTGELFF

clone_size: many
j_call: TRBJ2-7
v_call: TRBV20-1
cdr3_length: 15
d_call: TRBD1
cdr3_nt: TGCAGTGCGCGTCTCGCGTTGACAGGGGGATACGAGCAGTACTTC
cdr3_aa: CSARLALTGGYEQYF

clone_size: many
j_call: TRBJ2-1
v_call: TRBV11-3
cdr3_length: 16
d_call: TRBD2
cdr3_nt: TGTGCCAGCAGCCCCGGACTAGCGGGAGTTCGGAATGAGCAGTTCTTC
cdr3_aa: CASSPGLAGVRNEQFF

clone_size: many
j_call: TRBJ1-1
v_call: TRBV28
cdr3_length: 16
d_call: TRBD1
cdr3_nt: TGTGCCAGCAGGGATAGGACAGGGGGCGTAAACACTGAAGCTTTCTTT
cdr3_aa: CASRDRTGGVNTEAFF

clone_size: many
j_call: TRBJ1-4
v_call: TRBV12-3/TRBV12-4
cdr3_length: 13
d_call: NA
cdr3_nt: TGTGCCAGCAGTTTATCCCAGGGAGAAAAACTGTTTTTT
cdr3_aa: CASSLSQGEKLFF

clone_size: many
j_call: TRBJ1-4
v_call: TRBV2
cdr3_length: 12
d_call: NA
cdr3_nt: TGTGCCAGCAGTACGGGGGGGAGAAAACTGTTTTTT
cdr3_aa: CASSTGGRKLFF

clone_size: many
j_call: TRBJ2-3
v_call: TRBV11-2
cdr3_length: 17
d_call: TRBD2
cdr3_nt: TGTGCCAGCAGCTCAACTATAGCGGGCCCAAGGGTTGATACGCAGTATTTT
cdr3_aa: CASSSTIAGPRVDTQYF

clone_size: many
j_call: TRBJ1-2
v_call: TRBV6-1
cdr3_length: 16
d_call: TRBD1
cdr3_nt: TGTGCCACCCCGGGTCAACAGGGGACCCCTCACTATGGCTACACCTTC
cdr3_aa: CATPGQQGTPHYGYTF

clone_size: many
j_call: TRBJ1-5
v_call: TRBV7-2
cdr3_length: 17
d_call: TRBD1
cdr3_nt: TGTGCCAGCAGCTTAAGAGCTCCACAGGGGCTCAATCAGCCCCAGCATTTT
cdr3_aa: CASSLRAPQGLNQPQHF

clone_size: many
j_call: TRBJ1-3
v_call: TRBV29-1
cdr3_length: 15
d_call: NA
cdr3_nt: TGCAGCGTTGAAGACGTAACCCTCTCTGGAAACACCATATATTTT
cdr3_aa: CSVEDVTLSGNTIYF

clone_size: many
j_call: TRBJ1-1
v_call: TRBV7-9
cdr3_length: 14
d_call: NA
cdr3_nt: TGTGCCAGCAGCTTCGGACAGTTGAACACTGAAGCTTTCTTT
cdr3_aa: CASSFGQLNTEAFF

clone_size: many
j_call: TRBJ2-7
v_call: TRBV27
cdr3_length: 15
d_call: TRBD2
cdr3_nt: TGTGCCAGCGGCTTAGCGGGAACGGACTCCTACGAGCAGTACTTC
cdr3_aa: CASGLAGTDSYEQYF

clone_size: many
j_call: TRBJ1-2
v_call: TRBV20-1
cdr3_length: 14
d_call: NA
cdr3_nt: TGCAGTGCTAGCCGGGTAGGGCTAAACTATGGCTACACCTTC
cdr3_aa: CSASRVGLNYGYTF

clone_size: many
j_call: TRBJ1-6
v_call: TRBV28
cdr3_length: 13
d_call: NA
cdr3_nt: TGTGCCAGCAATGTTTGGGAAGGTTCACCCCTCCACTTT
cdr3_aa: CASNVWEGSPLHF

clone_size: few
j_call: TRBJ2-6
v_call: TRBV18
cdr3_length: 16
d_call: NA
cdr3_nt: TGTGCCAGCTCGCCTACCTTGCTCGGAGGGGCCAACGTCCTGACTTTC
cdr3_aa: CASSPTLLGGANVLTF

clone_size: many
j_call: TRBJ1-1
v_call: TRBV2
cdr3_length: 13
d_call: NA
cdr3_nt: TGTGCCACCCGGGGGGGGGCGAACACTGAAGCTTTCTTT
cdr3_aa: CATRGGANTEAFF

clone_size: many
j_call: TRBJ2-7
v_call: TRBV4-3
cdr3_length: 15
d_call: TRBD1
cdr3_nt: TGCGCCAGCAGCCTCGCGGGACAGGGGACCTACGAGCAGTACTTC
cdr3_aa: CASSLAGQGTYEQYF

clone_size: NA
j_call: TRBJ1-6
v_call: TRBV7-2
cdr3_length: 16
d_call: NA
cdr3_nt: TGTGCCAGCAGCTATACTTTTCCAGGGAATAATTCACCCCTCCACTTT
cdr3_aa: CASSYTFPGNNSPLHF

clone_size: many
j_call: TRBJ2-1
v_call: TRBV27
cdr3_length: 15
d_call: TRBD2
cdr3_nt: TGTGCCAGCAGCTCACTAGCGGGGGGCTACAATGAGCAGTTCTTC
cdr3_aa: CASSSLAGGYNEQFF

clone_size: many
j_call: TRBJ1-2
v_call: TRBV12-3/TRBV12-4
cdr3_length: 14
d_call: TRBD1
cdr3_nt: TGTGCCAGCAGTACGACAGGGGGATCCTATGGCTACACCTTC
cdr3_aa: CASSTTGGSYGYTF

clone_size: many
j_call: TRBJ1-6
v_call: TRBV13
cdr3_length: 15
d_call: NA
cdr3_nt: TGTGCCAGCAGCACCAAGGGGGTTGAAAATTCACCCCTCCACTTT
cdr3_aa: CASSTKGVENSPLHF

clone_size: many
j_call: TRBJ2-5
v_call: TRBV6-1
cdr3_length: 14
d_call: NA
cdr3_nt: TGTGCCAGCAGTCCCTCCGGACTGCAAGAGACCCAGTACTTC
cdr3_aa: CASSPSGLQETQYF

clone_size: few
j_call: TRBJ2-1
v_call: TRBV20-1
cdr3_length: 14
d_call: NA
cdr3_nt: TGCAGTGCTTTACCCCGTACTCATTACAATGAGCAGTTCTTC
cdr3_aa: CSALPRTHYNEQFF

clone_size: NA
j_call: TRBJ1-5
v_call: TRBV24-1
cdr3_length: 15
d_call: NA
cdr3_nt: TGTGCCACCAGTGACAGGGGAGGCAGCAATCAGCCCCAGCATTTT
cdr3_aa: CATSDRGGSNQPQHF

clone_size: few
j_call: TRBJ1-4
v_call: TRBV4-3
cdr3_length: 19
d_call: NA
cdr3_nt: TGCGCCAGCAGCCAAGACCTGGGCAGGGGTTCGCCCCGGGGGGAAAAACTGTTTTTT
cdr3_aa: CASSQDLGRGSPRGEKLFF

clone_size: NA
j_call: TRBJ1-5
v_call: TRBV2
cdr3_length: 15
d_call: NA
cdr3_nt: TGTGCCAGCAGCCTATCTGGAGGGGACAATCAGCCCCAGCATTTT
cdr3_aa: CASSLSGGDNQPQHF

clone_size: NA
j_call: TRBJ2-6
v_call: TRBV30
cdr3_length: 15
d_call: TRBD2
cdr3_nt: TGTGCCTGGCTAGCGGGGGTCTCTGGGGCCAACGTCCTGACTTTC
cdr3_aa: CAWLAGVSGANVLTF

clone_size: many
j_call: TRBJ1-4
v_call: TRBV12-3/TRBV12-4
cdr3_length: 13
d_call: NA
cdr3_nt: TGTGCCATCCGGAGGGAGGGCGGCGAAAAACTGTTTTTT
cdr3_aa: CAIRREGGEKLFF

clone_size: NA
j_call: TRBJ2-3
v_call: TRBV12-3/TRBV12-4
cdr3_length: 13
d_call: TRBD1
cdr3_nt: TGTGCCAGCAGAGGGACAGCCACAGATACGCAGTATTTT
cdr3_aa: CASRGTATDTQYF

clone_size: NA
j_call: TRBJ2-3
v_call: TRBV28
cdr3_length: 17
d_call: TRBD2
cdr3_nt: TGTGCCAGCAGTTTGGTCCGGAGTAGCGGGGGCACAGATACGCAGTATTTT
cdr3_aa: CASSLVRSSGGTDTQYF

clone_size: many
j_call: TRBJ2-7
v_call: TRBV29-1
cdr3_length: 14
d_call: TRBD2
cdr3_nt: TGCAGCGTTGAAGGCCTAGCGGGAACCTACGAGCAGTACTTC
cdr3_aa: CSVEGLAGTYEQYF

clone_size: many
j_call: TRBJ2-7
v_call: TRBV29-1
cdr3_length: 13
d_call: NA
cdr3_nt: TGCAGCGTTGATGGTCAGGGCGACTACGAGCAGTACTTC
cdr3_aa: CSVDGQGDYEQYF

clone_size: many
j_call: TRBJ2-1
v_call: TRBV24-1
cdr3_length: 17
d_call: TRBD2
cdr3_nt: TGTGCCACCAGTGATTTGCGCGGCCTAGCGGGGGACAATGAGCAGTTCTTC
cdr3_aa: CATSDLRGLAGDNEQFF

clone_size: few
j_call: TRBJ1-4
v_call: TRBV28
cdr3_length: 14
d_call: NA
cdr3_nt: TGTGCCAGCAGTTTGGAACTGGGGAATGAAAAACTGTTTTTT
cdr3_aa: CASSLELGNEKLFF

clone_size: few
j_call: TRBJ2-1
v_call: TRBV4-3
cdr3_length: 13
d_call: NA
cdr3_nt: TGCGCCAGCAGCCAAGATTGGGGGCCATGGCAGTTCTTC
cdr3_aa: CASSQDWGPWQFF

clone_size: few
j_call: TRBJ2-7
v_call: TRBV25-1
cdr3_length: 14
d_call: NA
cdr3_nt: TGTGCCAGCAGTGACCGGGCCAGGAGTGACGAGCAGTACTTC
cdr3_aa: CASSDRARSDEQYF

clone_size: many
j_call: TRBJ1-2
v_call: TRBV20-1
cdr3_length: 15
d_call: NA
cdr3_nt: TGCAGTGCTAGAGATTTGGGACACATCAACTATGGCTACACCTTC
cdr3_aa: CSARDLGHINYGYTF

clone_size: NA
j_call: TRBJ1-5
v_call: TRBV12-3/TRBV12-4
cdr3_length: 16
d_call: NA
cdr3_nt: TGTGCCAGCAGTATCCAAGCAGGGAGTAGCAATCAGCCCCAGCATTTT
cdr3_aa: CASSIQAGSSNQPQHF

clone_size: many
j_call: TRBJ2-7
v_call: TRBV28
cdr3_length: 12
d_call: NA
cdr3_nt: TGTGCCAGCAGTTTCGGAGGTAACGAGCAGTACTTC
cdr3_aa: CASSFGGNEQYF

clone_size: NA
j_call: TRBJ2-3
v_call: TRBV3-1
cdr3_length: 16
d_call: TRBD2
cdr3_nt: TGTGCCAGCAGCCAAGGAAAGCGGGGTTACGCAGATACGCAGTATTTT
cdr3_aa: CASSQGKRGYADTQYF

clone_size: many
j_call: TRBJ1-1
v_call: TRBV7-9
cdr3_length: 13
d_call: TRBD1
cdr3_nt: TGTGCCAGCAGCCACGACCAGGGCAGGGGGCCTTTCTTT
cdr3_aa: CASSHDQGRGPFF

clone_size: many
j_call: TRBJ1-1
v_call: TRBV7-9
cdr3_length: 15
d_call: NA
cdr3_nt: TGTGCCAGCAGCTTAGCGGGGGGAATGAACACTGAAGCTTTCTTT
cdr3_aa: CASSLAGGMNTEAFF

clone_size: many
j_call: TRBJ1-1
v_call: TRBV20-1
cdr3_length: 14
d_call: NA
cdr3_nt: TGCAGTGCTAGAGAGAGATCGATGAACACTGAAGCTTTCTTT
cdr3_aa: CSARERSMNTEAFF

clone_size: NA
j_call: TRBJ2-7
v_call: TRBV7-3
cdr3_length: 15
d_call: NA
cdr3_nt: TGTGCCAGCAGCTTACAGGCAGGGGAATCCTACGAGCAGTACTTC
cdr3_aa: CASSLQAGESYEQYF

clone_size: many
j_call: TRBJ2-5
v_call: TRBV7-3
cdr3_length: 15
d_call: NA
cdr3_nt: TGTGCCAGCAGCTTAGACCCCGGGATCGGGGAGACCCAGTACTTC
cdr3_aa: CASSLDPGIGETQYF

clone_size: many
j_call: TRBJ1-5
v_call: TRBV20-1
cdr3_length: 12
d_call: NA
cdr3_nt: TGCAGTGCCCAGGCGGGAGATCAGCCCCAGCATTTT
cdr3_aa: CSAQAGDQPQHF

clone_size: NA
j_call: TRBJ2-1
v_call: TRBV19
cdr3_length: 11
d_call: NA
cdr3_nt: TGTGCCAGTAGTTCAATTTCTGAGCAGTTCTTC
cdr3_aa: CASSSISEQFF

clone_size: many
j_call: TRBJ1-3
v_call: TRBV28
cdr3_length: 15
d_call: NA
cdr3_nt: TGTGCCAGCAGTACAGGACAGCCCTCTGGAAACACCATATATTTT
cdr3_aa: CASSTGQPSGNTIYF

clone_size: many
j_call: TRBJ2-5
v_call: TRBV24-1
cdr3_length: 16
d_call: TRBD1
cdr3_nt: TGTGCCACCAGTGACTCAGGACAGGGCTATCAAGAGACCCAGTACTTC
cdr3_aa: CATSDSGQGYQETQYF

clone_size: many
j_call: TRBJ1-2
v_call: TRBV5-1
cdr3_length: 16
d_call: TRBD1
cdr3_nt: TGCGCCAGCAGCTTGGAACCACAGGGGGCTAAAGATGGCTACACCTTC
cdr3_aa: CASSLEPQGAKDGYTF

clone_size: many
j_call: TRBJ2-1
v_call: TRBV20-1
cdr3_length: 15
d_call: TRBD2
cdr3_nt: TGCAGTGCCATTCCGAGCGGGAGTTCCTACAATGAGCAGTTCTTC
cdr3_aa: CSAIPSGSSYNEQFF

clone_size: many
j_call: TRBJ2-7
v_call: TRBV13
cdr3_length: 15
d_call: NA
cdr3_nt: TGTGCCAGCAGCCGAAAAACCGGGACCTCCTACGAGCAGTACTTC
cdr3_aa: CASSRKTGTSYEQYF